This passage covers 9 T cell receptor beta chains from one sample sequenced in a study of cytomegalovirus exposure and HLA in healthy donors. PCR primers comprised 60 Vbeta and 13 Jbeta primers. Data came from immunoSEQ multiplex PCR; TCRdb stores just in-frame clones and leaves some out. The data show under 150,000 clones, around 72% seen once. Sequencing was performed on PBMCs. These receptors came from a human donor in good health.

The gene calls are TRBV29-1 and TRBJ2-1, with 12 bases lining up with TRBD2. This CDR3 has 18 amino acids. V shed 1 base, J shed 0 bases, and the junction held 7 bases outside the gene matches. Germline V gives CDR1 SQVTM, CDR2 ANQGSEA. The CDR3 reads CSVEGLAGVGSSYNEQFF. DNA for the CDR3: TGCAGCGTTGAAGGACTAGCGGGAGTGGGGAGCTCCTACAATGAGCAGTTCTTC.

V gene TRBV2 combines with J gene TRBJ2-3; 10 bases map to TRBD2. The CDR3 consists of 14 residues. CDR1 SNHLY and CDR2 FYNNEI come from the germline V gene. V was pared by 6 bases and J by 3 bases, with 3 bases of the junction left unmatched. The CDR3, as DNA: TGTGCCAGCAGGGTTAGCGGGGGGACAGATACGCAGTATTTT. Its protein product is CASRVSGGTDTQYF.

The chain joins TRBV7-9 to TRBJ2-3, with TRBD2 matching over 9 bases. CDR1 is SEHNR, CDR2 FQNEAQ, per germline (reference sequence). The CDR3 runs 17 residues. Trimming took 5 bases from V and 2 from J; bases not matched to a gene: 11. DNA for the CDR3: TGTGCCAGCAGCCGACCCGGGACTAGCAGACTCACAGATACGCAGTATTTT. Translating it yields CASSRPGTSRLTDTQYF. Combining the CDR3 with reference TRBV7-9 and TRBJ2-3 gives the whole variable domain DTGVSQNPRHKITKRGQNVTFRCDPISEHNRLYWYRQTLGQGPEFLTYFQNEAQLEKSRLLSDRFSAERPKGSFSTLEIQRTEQGDSAMYLCASSRPGTSRLTDTQYFGPGTRLTVL.

The chain carries TRBV5-4 and TRBJ2-3, with D perhaps TRBD1 (6 bases). This CDR3 has 14 amino acids. Trimming removed 3 bases at V and 5 bases at J, with 13 bases between. Per germline, CDR1 SGHNT and CDR2 YYREEE (reference sequence). CDR3 sequence (DNA): TGTGCCAGCAGCTCACAGGGTTCGAGAGATACGCAGTATTTT. It codes for CASSSQGSRDTQYF.

This chain links TRBV5-1 with TRBJ2-7; TRBD2 matches 8 bases. V dropped 0 bases and J dropped 7; count of bases not matched to a gene: 9. The germline gives CDR1 SGHRS, CDR2 YFSETQ. The CDR3 totals 15 residues. CDR3 in amino acids: CASSLEGAGVREQYF. The DNA for the CDR3 is TGCGCCAGCAGCTTGGAGGGAGCGGGAGTGAGAGAGCAGTACTTC.

The genes are TRBV7-2 and TRBJ2-3; 10 nucleotides agree with TRBD2. J was trimmed by 1 base and V by 3 bases; bases with no gene match: 7. CDR3 length: 17 residues. Germline V gene data show CDR1 as SGHTA and CDR2 as FQGNSA. The CDR3 sequence: CASSFSPSGSRTDTQYF. The CDR3 DNA sequence: TGTGCCAGCAGCTTCTCTCCTAGCGGGAGCCGCACAGATACGCAGTATTTT.

The gene calls are TRBV29-1 and TRBJ2-1; tentative D call: TRBD2 (5 bases). From germline, CDR1 is SQVTM and CDR2 ANQGSEA. The CDR3 is made up of 16 amino acids. V gave up 5 bases and J gave up 7 bases, with 24 bases separating them. The CDR3: CSVKGVEASPTNEQFF. The CDR3 DNA is TGCAGCGTTAAAGGTGTTGAGGCTAGCCCTACAAATGAGCAGTTCTTC.

This clone was seen more than once but under ten times. J is TRBJ1-1 and V is TRBV6-5, with 9 bases lining up with TRBD1. Germline lookup yields CDR1 MNHEY and CDR2 SVGAGI. This CDR3 contains 14 residues. V shed 6 bases and J 5 bases; nucleotides not matched to a gene: 7. CDR3: CASSSGQGVTEAFF. CDR3 nucleotide sequence: TGTGCCAGCAGCTCGGGACAGGGAGTAACTGAAGCTTTCTTT.

This chain uses TRBV7-2 with TRBJ2-4; 7 bases line up with TRBD2. This CDR3 spans 18 amino acids. Germline CDR1 SGHTA, CDR2 FQGNSA. Trimming took 4 bases from V and 0 from J; bases not matched to a gene: 12. The CDR3 bases are TGTGCCAGCAGCTACCCCCCTCTAGCGGAACTAGCCAAAAACATTCAGTACTTC. Protein sequence: CASSYPPLAELAKNIQYF.